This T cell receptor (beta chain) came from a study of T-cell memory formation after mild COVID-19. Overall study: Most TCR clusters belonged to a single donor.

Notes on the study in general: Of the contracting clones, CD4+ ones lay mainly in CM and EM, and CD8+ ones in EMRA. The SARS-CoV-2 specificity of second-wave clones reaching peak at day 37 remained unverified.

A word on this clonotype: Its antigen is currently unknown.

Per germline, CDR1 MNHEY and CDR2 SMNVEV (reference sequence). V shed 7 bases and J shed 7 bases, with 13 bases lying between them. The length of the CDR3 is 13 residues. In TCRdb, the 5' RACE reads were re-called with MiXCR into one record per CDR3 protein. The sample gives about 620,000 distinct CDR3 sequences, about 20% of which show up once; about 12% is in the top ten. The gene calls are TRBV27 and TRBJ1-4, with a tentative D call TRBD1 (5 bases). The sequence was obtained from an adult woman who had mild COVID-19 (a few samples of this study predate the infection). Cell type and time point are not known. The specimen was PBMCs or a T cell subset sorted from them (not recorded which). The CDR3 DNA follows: TGTGCCAGCACCCGGGGGTACGGTGAAAAACTGTTTTTT. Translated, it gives CASTRGYGEKLFF.